Listed here are 25 T cell receptor beta chains from one sample, sequenced in a study of cytomegalovirus exposure and HLA in healthy donors. The PCR had 60 Vbeta and 13 Jbeta primers. Sequenced by immunoSEQ multiplex PCR; TCRdb stores in-frame clones only, minus some. This sample yields some 150,000 clones, of which 75% are seen a single time; about 3.5% belongs to the top ten. The specimen was PBMCs. The receptors shown here come from a middle-aged man in good health and CMV-seronegative.

This rearrangement joins TRBV6-1 to TRBJ1-1; 10 positions match TRBD1. V was pared by 10 bases and J by 5 bases, with 10 bases of the junction left unmatched. Germline V gene sequence: CDR1 MNHNS, CDR2 SASEGT. This CDR3 comprises 14 residues. CDR3 sequence: CATRQGAMRTEAFF. The CDR3 nucleotides are TGTGCCACCAGACAGGGGGCGATGAGGACTGAAGCTTTCTTT.

This chain connects TRBV6-5 to TRBJ2-7, with a tentative D call TRBD1 (6 bases). Germline V gene data show CDR1 as MNHEY and CDR2 as SVGAGI. V dropped 7 bases and J dropped 7 bases, with 20 bases sitting between them. This CDR3 has 14 residues. The CDR3 nucleotides read TGTGCCAGCACCCCATCGGGCAGGGGCAGGGAGCAGTACTTC. Translation gives CASTPSGRGREQYF.

The sample holds a few counts of this clone. The CDR3 sequence is CASSSWTGGNNQPQHF. Written as DNA, the CDR3 is TGTGCCAGCAGCTCCTGGACAGGGGGCAATAATCAGCCCCAGCATTTT. The chain joins TRBV5-8 to TRBJ1-5; 11 bases align to TRBD1. The junction had 6 bases not matched to a gene; V was cut back by 3 bases and J by 4 bases. The germline gives CDR1 SGHTS, CDR2 YDEGEE. This CDR3 is 16 amino acids long.

The chain links TRBV5-1 to TRBJ1-2, with D possibly matching TRBD1 (6 bases). This CDR3 spans 13 amino acids. The V end lost 0 bases, the J end lost 7 bases, and 10 bases lay between the germline ends. Germline loops: CDR1 SGHRS, CDR2 YFSETQ. In DNA, the CDR3 is TGCGCCAGCAGCTTGGCCGCCAGGGGTGGCTACACCTTC. Protein sequence: CASSLAARGGYTF.

Only one count was recorded for this clone. The chain's CDR3 is CASSIDVASNQPQHF. The CDR3 DNA is TGTGCCAGTAGTATTGATGTGGCCAGCAATCAGCCCCAGCATTTT. The chain employs TRBV19 and TRBJ1-5, with unresolved D. Trimming stripped 3 bases from V and 1 base from J, with 10 bases between. CDR3 length: 15 residues. CDR1 is LNHDA and CDR2 is SQIVND in the germline V gene (reference sequence). Complete variable domain (other parts from reference TRBV19 and TRBJ1-5): DGGITQSPKYLFRKEGQNVTLSCEQNLNHDAMYWYRQDPGQGLRLIYYSQIVNDFQKGDIAEGYSVSREKKESFPLTVTSAQKNPTAFYLCASSIDVASNQPQHFGDGTRLSIL.

The rearrangement links TRBV6-6 to TRBJ2-6; D call uncertain. CDR1 and CDR2 from the germline V gene are MNHNY and SVGAGI (reference sequence). The CDR3 consists of 15 residues. V shed 8 bases and J shed 0 bases, with 11 bases lying between them. CDR3 in amino acids: CASALASSGANVLTF. DNA of the CDR3: TGTGCCAGCGCCTTGGCCTCCTCTGGGGCCAACGTCCTGACTTTC.

The CDR3 loop is CASSYSAGTGIQPQHF. CDR3 bases: TGTGCCAGCAGTTACTCAGCCGGGACAGGGATCCAGCCCCAGCATTTT. The chain uses TRBV6-5 and TRBJ1-5, with 9 positions matching TRBD1. This CDR3 has 16 residues. Trimming took 0 bases from V and 7 from J; bases not matched to a gene: 7. Germline CDR1 is MNHEY and CDR2 is SVGAGI.

This rearrangement joins TRBV11-2 to TRBJ2-2, with 10 bases fitting TRBD2. The CDR3 extends over 17 amino acids. The germline V gene encodes CDR1 SGHAT and CDR2 FQNNGV. The V segment lost 0 bases and the J segment 5 bases; nucleotides outside the gene matches: 6. CDR3 sequence reads: CASSLDQLAGSTGELFF. The CDR3 bases are TGTGCCAGCAGCTTAGATCAACTAGCGGGGAGTACCGGGGAGCTGTTTTTT.

V and J are TRBV13 and TRBJ2-2, with 11 nucleotides matching TRBD2. The CDR3 is 18 amino acids. After removal of 5 bases from V and 7 bases from J, the junction contained 15 bases not matched to a gene. Germline V CDR1 and CDR2: PRHDT, FYEKMQ (reference sequence). As DNA, the CDR3 is TGTGCCAGCAGCCACCTCACGCTAGCGGGGGGCCCTGGCGGGGAGCTGTTTTTT. This translates into CASSHLTLAGGPGGELFF.

This clone was counted between two and nine times. This chain connects TRBV5-1 to TRBJ1-5, with 10 bases matching TRBD1. Germline CDR1 reads SGHRS; CDR2 reads YFSETQ. The CDR3 totals 16 residues. V trimming: 2 bases; J trimming: 3 bases; junction bases outside the gene matches: 5. The CDR3 nucleotides read TGCGCCAGCAGCTTAGGGGACAGGGGACCCAATCAGCCCCAGCATTTT. Amino acids: CASSLGDRGPNQPQHF.

A few counts support this clone. CDR3 region: CASSTLGQRARDTIYF. In DNA, the CDR3 is TGTGCCAGCAGTACCTTGGGACAACGGGCTAGGGACACCATATATTTT. The chain carries TRBV2 and TRBJ1-3; tentatively, D is TRBD1 (6 bases). The germline V and J ends were trimmed by 5 bases and 8 bases, with 22 bases remaining between them. In germline, CDR1 is SNHLY, CDR2 FYNNEI. The CDR3 covers 16 residues. Looking up the rest from reference TRBV2 and TRBJ1-3 gives the full variable domain: EPEVTQTPSHQVTQMGQEVILRCVPISNHLYFYWYRQILGQKVEFLVSFYNNEISEKSEIFDDQFSVERPDGSNFTLKIRSTKLEDSAMYFCASSTLGQRARDTIYFGEGSWLTVV.

The table lists this clone with a count of one. This chain's CDR3 is CASSASGTFYEKLFF. CDR3 coding DNA: TGTGCCAGCAGCGCGTCCGGGACATTTTACGAAAAACTGTTTTTT. The V gene is TRBV5-8, the J gene TRBJ1-4, with D perhaps TRBD1 (6 bases). V lost 4 bases and J 8 bases, leaving 18 bases between the germline ends. This CDR3 spans 15 amino acids. The germline CDR1 and CDR2 sequences are SGHTS and YDEGEE.

The chain has TRBV27 and TRBJ2-7; tentatively, D is TRBD2 (6 bases). Per germline, CDR1 MNHEY and CDR2 SMNVEV (reference sequence). V shed 8 bases and J shed 4 bases, with 18 bases lying between them. The CDR3 covers 14 residues. The CDR3 loop is CASWGGARGYEQYF. The CDR3 DNA follows: TGTGCCAGCTGGGGCGGGGCCCGGGGTTACGAGCAGTACTTC.

This clone was seen more than once but under ten times. The genes are TRBV7-9 and TRBJ1-1, with unresolved D. Per the germline V gene, CDR1 is SEHNR and CDR2 is FQNEAQ (reference sequence). The CDR3 is 12 residues long. Trimming left V 3 bases short and J 6 bases short, with 8 bases between. The CDR3 protein is CASSLKIAEAFF. In DNA, the CDR3 is TGTGCCAGCAGCTTGAAGATAGCTGAAGCTTTCTTT.

This clone came up a few times. V gene TRBV2 combines with J gene TRBJ1-1; no clear D gene. V lost 7 bases and J lost 3, with 12 bases in between. Per germline, CDR1 SNHLY and CDR2 FYNNEI. This CDR3 has 13 amino acids. DNA for the CDR3: TGTGCCAGCACGCCCGGTAGAGACACTGAAGCTTTCTTT. Translating gives CASTPGRDTEAFF.

The chain joins TRBV10-3 to TRBJ2-7, with 7 bases matching TRBD1. V gave up 11 bases and J gave up 1 base; unmatched junction bases: 5. The CDR3 has 12 residues. The germline gives CDR1 ENHRY, CDR2 SYGVKD. The CDR3 protein is CAVRDSSYEQYF. CDR3 coding DNA: TGTGCCGTCCGGGACAGTTCCTACGAGCAGTACTTC.

J is TRBJ2-2 and V is TRBV5-1, with a tentative D call TRBD1 (6 bases). This CDR3 region has 18 residues. The germline gives CDR1 SGHRS, CDR2 YFSETQ. V lost 4 bases and J 5 bases, leaving 24 bases between the germline ends. The CDR3 here is CASSHSRTGKGITGELFF. CDR3 sequence (DNA): TGCGCCAGCAGCCATTCGCGAACAGGGAAGGGAATAACCGGGGAGCTGTTTTTT. The full variable domain, completed using reference TRBV5-1 and TRBJ2-2, is KAGVTQTPRYLIKTRGQQVTLSCSPISGHRSVSWYQQTPGQGLQFLFEYFSETQRNKGNFPGRFSGRQFSNSRSEMNVSTLELGDSALYLCASSHSRTGKGITGELFFGEGSRLTVL.

The chain is built from TRBV12-5 and TRBJ2-7, with 8 positions matching TRBD1. V trimming: 1 base; J trimming: 2 bases; junction bases outside the gene matches: 25. Germline V gene lookup returns CDR1 LGHNT and CDR2 FRNRAP. The CDR3 contains 22 residues. The CDR3 DNA reads as TGTGCTAGTGGTTTGGAAACCCCCCGAGGACAGGGCCTATTAATTGAACCCTACGAGCAGTACTTC. It translates to CASGLETPRGQGLLIEPYEQYF.

The rearrangement links TRBV5-6 to TRBJ1-3, with D uncertain. The germline CDR1 and CDR2 sequences are SGHDT and YYEEEE. CDR3 length equals 14 residues. Trimming removed 3 bases from V and 2 bases from J, with 9 bases in between. The CDR3 sequence: CASSWRAAGNTIYF. The CDR3 nucleotides read TGTGCCAGCAGCTGGAGGGCTGCTGGAAACACCATATATTTT.

The genes are TRBV2 and TRBJ1-2; the match to TRBD1 covers 8 bases. CDR1 is SNHLY and CDR2 is FYNNEI in the germline V gene. Losses at the gene ends were 1 base for V and 4 bases for J; bases not matched to a gene: 5. This CDR3 spans 15 amino acids. The DNA for the CDR3 is TGTGCCAGCAGTGAAGGGCCAGGGGGCCCCTATGGCTACACCTTC. Encoded protein: CASSEGPGGPYGYTF.

The rearrangement uses TRBV19 and TRBJ2-3, with unresolved D. Per germline, CDR1 LNHDA and CDR2 SQIVND (reference sequence). CDR3 length: 12 amino acids. V lost 6 bases and J lost 6, with 10 bases in between. The CDR3 DNA reads TGTGCCAGTAGCGTTACGAGGGATACGCAGTATTTT. This sequence encodes CASSVTRDTQYF.

The rearrangement joins TRBV7-9 to TRBJ2-2; D unresolved. Looked up from germline, CDR1 is SEHNR and CDR2 is FQNEAQ (reference sequence). Trimming removed 5 bases from V and 7 bases from J, with 11 bases in between. The CDR3 consists of 13 residues. CDR3 residues: CASSRPLGGELFF. The CDR3 nucleotides are TGTGCCAGCAGCCGACCGCTAGGCGGGGAGCTGTTTTTT.

This clone was counted between two and nine times. The chain combines TRBV6-1 with TRBJ1-5, with D hard to call. Germline assignment: CDR1 MNHNS and CDR2 SASEGT. V lost 4 bases and J 7 bases, leaving 11 bases between the germline ends. The CDR3 totals 13 residues. The CDR3 is CASSGGLVQPQHF. In DNA, the CDR3 is TGTGCCAGCAGTGGAGGGTTAGTACAGCCCCAGCATTTT.

This clone has more than one count but fewer than ten. The V and J genes are TRBV28 and TRBJ1-3, with D unclear. The length of the CDR3 is 14 residues. Germline V gene data show CDR1 as MDHEN and CDR2 as SYDVKM. The ends were cut back, 3 bases at V and 4 bases at J, with 10 bases in the middle. The CDR3 DNA is TGTGCCAGCAGTTTTAACGGGAAGGGAAACACCATATATTTT. It translates to CASSFNGKGNTIYF.

V usage is TRBV5-1 and J usage is TRBJ1-3, with 7 bases that match TRBD1. CDR1 and CDR2 from the germline V gene are SGHRS and YFSETQ. The CDR3 runs to 16 residues. V was clipped by 4 bases and J by 3 bases; unmatched bases: 10. The CDR3 nucleotides are TGCGCCAGCAGCAGTAGAGGGACAGCCAGTGGAAACACCATATATTTT. Protein product: CASSSRGTASGNTIYF.